The TCR beta chain under discussion was sequenced for a study of spatial heterogeneity in lung cancer (dated by TCRdb to between 2018 and 2021). A note on the overall study: Beta-chain transcripts were consistently detected in greater numbers than alpha-chain transcripts, which likely reflects a higher abundance of beta-chain transcripts. In tumor regions, TCR transcript counts showed a strong correlation with a T cell transcriptional module score from matched bulk RNA-seq. In the raw uncorrected reads, each unique combination of TCR and UMI appeared more than ten times on average. In non-small cell lung cancer, the study quantitatively compared TCR alpha and beta repertoires across several tumor regions, matched nontumor lung, and blood. Nonsynonymous mutation counts, determined by whole-exome sequencing of tumor tissue, were related to features of the TCR repertoire. Both alpha and beta chains were TCR-sequenced in approximately 200 tumor regions, 64 matched nontumor lung samples and approximately 50 PBMC samples obtained at surgery.

The library came from 5' RACE. Data came from a NextSeq 500. The TCR library protocol attached a unique molecular identifier to each TCR cDNA molecule to allow correction of PCR and sequencing errors. The study's own analysis went as follows. TCR identification, UMI-based error correction and CDR3 extraction were performed with Decombinator tools. Expanded TCRs were defined as those above a frequency of 2 per 1,000, corresponding to the top 1% of the tumor frequency distribution. Expanded tumor TCRs statistically deemed absent (corrected P<0.05) from at least one tumor region were classed as regional, and all other expanded tumor TCRs were classed as ubiquitous. Renyi diversity was calculated using the R vegan package after each repertoire was subsampled 100 times to 5,000 TCRs. CDR3 similarity networks were built from amino acid triplet string-kernel similarity, with CDR3s being connected when pairwise similarity was above 0.82. In TCRdb, the public reads were trimmed at Q25 with fastp and aligned with MiXCR, with productive beta chains retained. Every CDR3 protein is listed once, alongside the most common genes and DNA of its rows. The V and J calls shown here were made by TCRdb, not taken from the authors' results. The sample table lists almost 9,500 distinct CDR3 sequences, under 8% of them with a count of one. The top ten clones comprise around 27% of the sample.

Summary of the overall study and its limitations: TCR-seq was estimated to cover only about 7% of tumor T cells for alpha chains and 13% for beta chains. The count of ubiquitous expanded TCRs correlated with the count of ubiquitous nonsynonymous mutations, and the count of regional expanded TCRs correlated with the count of regional nonsynonymous mutations. A correlation was observed between the number of expanded intratumoral alpha and beta TCRs and the tumor nonsynonymous mutation count. Confirming at a functional level the hypothesis that regional TCRs recognize regional mutations was considered to require additional single-cell paired TCR alpha and beta sequencing.

The sample holds a few counts of this clonotype. This clone's antigen is unknown. The sample holds no much larger clone one base away, and base qualities are not on file. The germline V gene gives CDR1 as SGHTA and CDR2 as FQGNSA. V and J lose 3 bases and 2 bases, and a span of 8 bases separates them. Counted from cysteine to phenylalanine, this CDR3 has 14 amino acids. Only the CDR3 DNA stays, 42 bases, in frame from base 1. The time point label here, explained by the study, means: sample taken at primary tumor resection. The donors were 70 or so patients from the lung TRACERx cohort who had early-stage, untreated non-small cell lung cancer. Whole RNA extracted from tumor and nontumor lung tissue, or from cryopreserved PBMC samples, was used for TCR sequencing without cell sorting. Patients were selected for TCR sequencing only if sufficient RNA was available from at least two tumor regions. Before being selected, tumor and adjacent nontumor lung specimens were reviewed by a lung pathologist.

The sample was lung tumor tissue, taken at surgery. The origin of this receptor is a male donor with early-stage non-small cell lung cancer. Rearrangement joined TRBV7-2 to TRBJ2-4, with the D segment possibly TRBD1 or TRBD2, each aligning over 5 bases. The base sequence is TGTGCCAGCAGCTTCGGGGCCACCAAAAACATTCAGTACTTC. Translated, it gives CASSFGATKNIQYF. The reference TRBV7-2 and TRBJ2-4 proteins fill in what lies around the CDR3, so the full variable domain reads GAGVSQSPSNKVTEKGKDVELRCDPISGHTALYWYRQSLGQGLEFLIYFQGNSAPDKSGLPSDRFSAERTGGSVSTLTIQRTQQEDSAVYLCASSFGATKNIQYFGAGTRLSVL.